A selection of T cell receptor beta chains follows, all from one sample in a study of T cells in Graves' hyperthyroidism and ophthalmopathy. One entry per CDR3 protein, called by TCRdb with MiXCR from the multiplex PCR reads. Of around 800,000 distinct CDR3 sequences in the sample, roughly 40% were seen once. Source material: blood. These receptors were taken from a young man with Graves' hyperthyroidism. CDR3s include the opening cysteine and the closing phenylalanine or tryptophan. Each record gives: V gene, CDR3 protein.

>TRBV2
CASRPDRGHTGELFF
>TRBV6-1
CASSDIMAGGGTQYF
>TRBV28
CASGGTEYEQYF
>TRBV7-8
CASSLSVRATEAFF
>TRBV2
CARRGGEKTEAFF
>TRBV5-1
CASSLGRPGVLEQYF
>TRBV6-6
CASSLIQRSGNTIYF
>TRBV7-9
CASSGTAISGNTF
>TRBV7-2
CASSPQGLNTEAFF
>TRBV20-1
CSARGGEKDYEQYF
>TRBV2
CASSGGPEKLFF
>TRBV20-1
CSARDPGAGANVLTF
>TRBV5-1
CASSLGIGEKLFF
>TRBV12-3/TRBV12-4
CASSPVGLHGYTF
>TRBV6-1
CASSEGSWGYYGYTF
>TRBV25-1
CANRQGVQPQHF
>TRBV19
CASSLQGAPKTQYF
>TRBV19
CASSILGTGSQPQHF
>TRBV2
CASKKGNSYEQYF
>TRBV10-3
CAISEGEAGGGEQFF
>TRBV7-6
CAPPTSGRVYEQYF
>TRBV4-1
CASSQGQSTNSPLHF
>TRBV2
CASSQGTYASSGNTIYF
>TRBV15
CATSREETGAFF
>TRBV6-5
CASNLELAGTYEQYF
>TRBV11-2
CASSSPGQGRPTGELFF
>TRBV7-2
CASSNTGEETQYF
>TRBV20-1
CSARNRGAYEQYF
>TRBV25-1
CASSDGSYEQYF
>TRBV19
CASSIEGDVLTF
>TRBV2
CAISESRDWETQYF
>TRBV25-1
CASLGSRHTEAFF
>TRBV2
CASSLFSGNTIYF
>TRBV7-9
CASSPHGAYSGTQYF
>TRBV2
CASSEAGIRPQHF
>TRBV4-1
CASSQDDGNTEAFF
>TRBV9
CASSLGGADGNTEAFF
>TRBV7-9
CASSPLRSTEQYF
>TRBV7-9
CASSLAAGGTDTQYF
>TRBV5-6
CASSPGHNYNEQFF
>TRBV6-1
CASSPFTLKHEQYF
>TRBV12-3/TRBV12-4
CASALGARDYGYTF
>TRBV7-2
CASSLAPGGLYEQYF
>TRBV20-1
CSARVAGNYEQYF
>TRBV10-3
CAASGAGADGAQYF
>TRBV20-1
CSATNSGQETQYF
>TRBV4-1
CASSLAGGVVETQYF
>TRBV6-5
CASSTDLTLYTGELFF
>TRBV29-1
CSLGRGLSYEQYF
>TRBV7-9
CASSPPSHRRDTTNEKLFF
>TRBV15
CATSSPAAGDVYGYTF
>TRBV9
CASSAGLVSETQYF
>TRBV7-2
CASSFRYLQETQYF
>TRBV29-1
CSVGAGGKQGYTF
>TRBV7-9
CASSLGPPEELFF